A single TCR beta chain is shown here with its context. Its antigen is unidentified. This entry belongs to a study of cytomegalovirus exposure and HLA in healthy donors. Findings of the study overall: Researchers catalogued 164 TCR beta chains as cytomegalovirus-associated. A later analysis found first-cohort TCR clusters tended to co-occur in the 130 or so validation repertoires. According to reports, the classifier identified cytomegalovirus status with high specificity and sensitivity.

Separate from the roughly 700-subject first cohort was the roughly 120-subject validation cohort, to which the donors belonged. Germline CDR1 is WNHNN and CDR2 is SYGVQD (reference sequence). This CDR3 has 14 residues. V lost 4 bases and J 2 bases, leaving 10 bases between the germline ends. Method: immunoSEQ multiplex PCR; TCRdb's copy keeps in-frame clones and lacks some. The data show 100,000 to 150,000 clones, approximately 90% seen once. Sequenced: PBMCs. This receptor was identified in a man in his late teens or twenties in good health and CMV-seropositive. The V and J genes are TRBV10-1 and TRBJ2-3; D call uncertain. CDR3 sequence (DNA): TGCGCCAGCAGTGTTGCTCGCGCCACAGATACGCAGTATTTT. It codes for CASSVARATDTQYF.